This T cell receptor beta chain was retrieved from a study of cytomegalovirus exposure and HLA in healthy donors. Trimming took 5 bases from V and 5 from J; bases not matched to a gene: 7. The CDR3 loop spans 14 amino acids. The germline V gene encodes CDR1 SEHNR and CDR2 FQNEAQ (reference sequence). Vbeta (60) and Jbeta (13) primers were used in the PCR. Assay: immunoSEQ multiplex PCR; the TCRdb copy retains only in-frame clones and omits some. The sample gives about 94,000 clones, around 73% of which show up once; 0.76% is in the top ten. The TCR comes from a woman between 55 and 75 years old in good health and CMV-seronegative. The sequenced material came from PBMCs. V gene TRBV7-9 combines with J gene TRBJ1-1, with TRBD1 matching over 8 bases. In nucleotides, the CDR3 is TGTGCCAGCAGCCTGTCGCAGGGGGCGACTGAAGCTTTCTTT. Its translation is CASSLSQGATEAFF.